This T cell receptor beta chain appears in the sequencing data of a study of cytomegalovirus exposure and HLA in healthy donors. Study summary: Within an early data release were roughly 90 million unique TCRs drawn from HLA-typed donors.

Trimming removed 8 bases from V and 0 bases from J, with 10 bases in between. Germline V lookup: CDR1 MNHEY, CDR2 SVGAGI. The CDR3 is 14 residues long. General study results and limits: Reportedly, HLA-A and HLA-B alleles of most subjects were accurately predicted from TCR beta. Equally common other TCR beta chains were less clonally expanded than HLA-associated ones, a later analysis found. The productive fraction for most TCR beta V segments was about 90% or about 30% in an earlier analysis.

Primers: 60 Vbeta forward and 13 Jbeta reverse. Data came from immunoSEQ multiplex PCR; TCRdb stores just in-frame clones and leaves some out. The sample has 95,000 to 150,000 clones, about 79% seen once. About this clone: As yet, its antigen is unknown.

This TCR came from a man aged 50 to 60 in good health and CMV-seronegative. The sequencing input was PBMCs. The chain links TRBV6-5 to TRBJ1-4; D possibly corresponds to TRBD1 (5 bases). The DNA for the CDR3 is TGTGCCAGCGGCGCGGGGGCAACTAATGAAAAACTGTTTTTT. As protein: CASGAGATNEKLFF.